This entry lists 2 T cell receptor beta chains sequenced from one sample in a study of cytomegalovirus exposure and HLA in healthy donors. PCR primers comprised 60 Vbeta and 13 Jbeta primers. Here immunoSEQ multiplex PCR was the method, and the copy in TCRdb shows in-frame clones only, minus some. The sample carries under 200,000 clones, around 68% recorded once. What was sequenced was PBMCs. These receptors all stem from a man in his fifties or sixties in good health and CMV-seronegative.

V and J are TRBV5-1 and TRBJ2-5, with 7 bases fitting TRBD2. This CDR3 has 15 amino acids. Germline CDR1 is SGHRS and CDR2 is YFSETQ. After removal of 1 base from V and 0 bases from J, the junction contained 3 bases not matched to a gene. This CDR3 is CASSLPGGNQETQYF. The CDR3 DNA reads as TGCGCCAGCAGCTTGCCGGGGGGTAACCAAGAGACCCAGTACTTC.

The chain links TRBV7-9 to TRBJ2-7, with D possibly being TRBD1 (6 bases). The V end lost 5 bases, the J end lost 4 bases, and 9 bases lay between the germline ends. CDR3 size: 12 residues. Germline CDR1 and CDR2: SEHNR and FQNEAQ (reference sequence). CDR3 DNA sequence: TGTGCCAGCAGCAAACAGGGTTACGAGCAGTACTTC. This codes for CASSKQGYEQYF.